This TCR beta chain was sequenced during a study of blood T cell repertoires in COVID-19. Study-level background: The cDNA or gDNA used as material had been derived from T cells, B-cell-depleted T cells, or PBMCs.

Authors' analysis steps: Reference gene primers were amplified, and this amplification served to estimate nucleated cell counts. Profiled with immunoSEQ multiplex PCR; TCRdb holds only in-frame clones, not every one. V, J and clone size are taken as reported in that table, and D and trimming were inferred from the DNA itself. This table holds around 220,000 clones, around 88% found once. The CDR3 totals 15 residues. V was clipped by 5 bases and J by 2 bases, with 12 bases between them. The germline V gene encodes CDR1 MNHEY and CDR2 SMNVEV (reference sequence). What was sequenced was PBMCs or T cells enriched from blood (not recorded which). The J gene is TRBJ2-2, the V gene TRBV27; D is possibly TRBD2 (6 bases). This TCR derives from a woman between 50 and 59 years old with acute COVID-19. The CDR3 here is CASSPLAYNTGELFF. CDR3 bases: TGTGCCAGCAGTCCGCTAGCGTACAACACCGGGGAGCTGTTTTTT.